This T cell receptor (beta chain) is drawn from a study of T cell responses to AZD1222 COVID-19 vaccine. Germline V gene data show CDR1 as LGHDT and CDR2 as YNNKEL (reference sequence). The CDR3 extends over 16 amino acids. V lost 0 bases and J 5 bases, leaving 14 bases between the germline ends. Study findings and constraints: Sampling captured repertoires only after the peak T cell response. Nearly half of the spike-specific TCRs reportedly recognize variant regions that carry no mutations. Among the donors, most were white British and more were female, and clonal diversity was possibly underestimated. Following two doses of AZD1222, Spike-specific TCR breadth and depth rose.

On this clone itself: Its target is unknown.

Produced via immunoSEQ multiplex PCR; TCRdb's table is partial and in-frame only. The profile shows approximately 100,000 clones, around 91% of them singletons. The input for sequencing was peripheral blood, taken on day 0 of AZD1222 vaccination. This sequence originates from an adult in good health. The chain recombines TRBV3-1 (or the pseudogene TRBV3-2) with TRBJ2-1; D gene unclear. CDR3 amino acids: CASSQDRKGPHNEQFF. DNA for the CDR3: TGTGCCAGCAGCCAAGATCGGAAGGGTCCCCACAATGAGCAGTTCTTC.